This T cell receptor beta chain was recorded in a study of long-term antiretroviral therapy in people with HIV. V lost 4 bases and J lost 3; bases outside the gene matches: 14. The CDR3 runs to 17 residues. Germline CDR1 and CDR2: MDHEN and SYDVKM. As to this clone: Its antigen remains unidentified.

The immunoSEQ assay was v3.0, run at survey level. Sequencing was performed with immunoSEQ multiplex PCR; in TCRdb, only in-frame clones are kept and a portion is missing. This table holds about 50,000 clones, about 81% found once. General observations from the study: Clones with expansion before ART led the repertoire at all time points. Diversity rose after ART but stayed below transplant donor controls. Information on adherence, resistance and therapy changes was unavailable.

This specimen consisted of unsorted PBMCs, obtained 0.8 years after starting antiretroviral therapy. The TCR originated in a woman aged 18 to 35 with HIV. The V gene is TRBV28, the J gene TRBJ2-7, with TRBD1 matching over 8 bases. CDR3 protein: CASSSTRGGTGNYEQYF. The CDR3 nucleotides are TGTGCCAGCAGTTCCACCCGAGGTGGGACAGGTAACTACGAGCAGTACTTC.